A selection of T cell receptor beta chains follows, all from one sample in a study of immune evolution from preneoplasia to lung adenocarcinoma. Method: immunoSEQ multiplex PCR; TCRdb's copy keeps in-frame clones and lacks some. The sample has around 7,000 clones, around 79% seen once; the top ten hold about 8%. Sequenced input: FFPE minimally invasive lung adenocarcinoma tissue. The receptor source for this set is a person between 70 and 80 years old with lung adenocarcinoma. Each CDR3 is given with its conserved first and last residue. Each record gives: D gene, clone size, J gene, V gene, CDR3 DNA, CDR3 protein. A D gene is named only where the DNA matches it firmly. The listing skips clone size in some rows; elsewhere it reads once, few, many or a size class.

>NA|NA|TRBJ1-1|TRBV6-1
TGTGCCAGCAGGAAGCTAGTGAACACTGAAGCTTTCTTT
CASRKLVNTEAFF
>NA|few|TRBJ1-2|TRBV7-8
TGTGCCAGCAGCCTATACCGGGATCCTGGTGGCTACACCTTC
CASSLYRDPGGYTF
>NA|NA|TRBJ2-3|TRBV9
TGTGCCAGCAGCGTAGATCTAGATACGCAGTATTTT
CASSVDLDTQYF
>TRBD2|NA|TRBJ2-2|TRBV7-2
TGTGCCAGCACCCCTGGGCTAGCGGGAGCCAGCGGGGAGCTGTTTTTT
CASTPGLAGASGELFF
>NA|few|TRBJ2-3|TRBV11-3
TGTGCCAGCAGCTTAGGGGGCAGGGCGACGCAGTATTTT
CASSLGGRATQYF
>NA|NA|TRBJ1-2|TRBV30
TGTGCCTGGACCTACTTACAGAACTATGGCTACACCTTC
CAWTYLQNYGYTF
>NA|NA|TRBJ1-5|TRBV6-6
TGTGCCAGCGCTTCAGGGTTGGGCGGCCAGCCCCAGCATTTT
CASASGLGGQPQHF
>NA|NA|TRBJ1-4|TRBV5-1
TGCGCCAGCAGCTTGGCAAGGCGGGAAGAAAAACTGTTTTTT
CASSLARREEKLFF
>NA|once|TRBJ2-4|TRBV15
TGTGCCACCAGCAGTGAAGGGGCTGGGACCAAAAACATTCAGTACTTC
CATSSEGAGTKNIQYF
>NA|NA|TRBJ2-7|TRBV4-1
TGTGCCAGCAGCCAAGAGACAGGACCTCTCCGCGAGCAGTACTTC
CASSQETGPLREQYF
>NA|NA|TRBJ1-5|TRBV19
TGTGCCAGTAGTATGGGCCTGGGCAATCAGCCCCAGCATTTT
CASSMGLGNQPQHF
>NA|NA|TRBJ1-4|TRBV10-2
TGCGCCAGCAGACCGGGCGCGGGAGAAAAACTGTTTTTT
CASRPGAGEKLFF
>TRBD2|NA|TRBJ2-5|TRBV15
TGTGCCACCAGCAGAGATCGGGCAGCGGGGGGGGAGACCCAGTACTTC
CATSRDRAAGGETQYF
>TRBD2|NA|TRBJ2-1|TRBV9
TGTGCCAGCAGCGAGCCACTAGCGGGAGGAGCTGTTGAGCAGTTCTTC
CASSEPLAGGAVEQFF
>NA|NA|TRBJ1-1|TRBV5-1
TGCGCCAGCAGCTTGGTGGGGGGAGGGTACACTGAAGCTTTCTTT
CASSLVGGGYTEAFF
>TRBD1|NA|TRBJ2-7|TRBV28
TGTGCCAGCAGTACCCACCCCACGGGACAGGGGGGATACGAGCAGTACTTC
CASSTHPTGQGGYEQYF
>TRBD2|NA|TRBJ2-1|TRBV28
TGTGCCAGCACCCTCGGCGGGGGACTAGCCAGTAACAATGAGCAGTTCTTC
CASTLGGGLASNNEQFF
>NA|NA|TRBJ2-7|TRBV2
TGTGCCAGCTCCCGACAGGTTTTTTACGAGCAGTACTTC
CASSRQVFYEQYF
>NA|NA|TRBJ1-2|TRBV7-9
TGTGCCAGCAGCTTAGCGCAGGCGCGGGGGTCTGGCTACACCTTC
CASSLAQARGSGYTF
>TRBD1|once|TRBJ2-7|TRBV30
TGTGCCTGGAACAGGGGCTACGAGCAGTACTTC
CAWNRGYEQYF
>TRBD1|NA|TRBJ2-7|TRBV14
TGTGCCAGCAGCCAGGCGAACAGGGGAACCTACGAGCAGTACTTC
CASSQANRGTYEQYF
>TRBD2|NA|TRBJ2-5|TRBV7-6
TGTGCCAGCAGCTTAGCGCTGGGCGGGGGGTCCCAAGAGACCCAGTACTTC
CASSLALGGGSQETQYF
>NA|NA|TRBJ1-1|TRBV25-1
TGTGCCAGCAGTGAATCGAAGAGGGGCAGAGCTTTCTTT
CASSESKRGRAFF
>NA|few|TRBJ1-5|TRBV6-6
TGTGCCAGCACCCTAGACACGGGCAATCAGCCCCAGCATTTT
CASTLDTGNQPQHF
>NA|NA|TRBJ2-1|TRBV4-2
TGTGCCAGCAGCCAAGGGGTCCAGGGGCACAATGAGCAGTTCTTC
CASSQGVQGHNEQFF
>TRBD2|few|TRBJ2-3|TRBV6-4
TGTGCCAGCAGTGACTCAGCGGGGGGATCCACAGATACGCAGTATTTT
CASSDSAGGSTDTQYF
>NA|few|TRBJ2-1|TRBV9
TGTGCCAGCAGCGTAGGACGGTTGCAGTTCTTC
CASSVGRLQFF
>TRBD2|NA|TRBJ2-7|TRBV28
TGTGCCCGCGATCGAGAGTGCGTAGCGGGAGCGCACGAGCAGTACTTC
CARDRECVAGAHEQYF
>NA|once|TRBJ2-1|TRBV28
TGTGCCAGCAGTATAGATAGCGCGAATGAGCAGTTCTTC
CASSIDSANEQFF
>TRBD1|NA|TRBJ2-3|TRBV9
TGTGCCAGCAGCGTAGATCCTCCGGGACAGGGCCCAGATACGCAGTATTTT
CASSVDPPGQGPDTQYF
>TRBD2|few|TRBJ2-7|TRBV6-5
TGTGCCAGCAGTAGGACTAGCAACGAGCAGTACTTC
CASSRTSNEQYF
>NA|NA|TRBJ1-1|TRBV7-3
NA
CASSWAVGAEVFF
>TRBD2|NA|TRBJ2-3|TRBV6-6
TGTGCCAGCAGTTACGCCGATAGCGGGAGTACGCAGTATTTT
CASSYADSGSTQYF
>NA|NA|TRBJ2-7|TRBV7-3
TGTGCCAGCAGCTTAACGGCTTCGGCGAAGCAGTACTTC
CASSLTASAKQYF
>NA|few|TRBJ2-2|TRBV18
TGTGCCAGCTCTTCCCTCGACCAGAACACCGGGGAGCTGTTTTTT
CASSSLDQNTGELFF
>NA|NA|TRBJ1-1|TRBV5-8
TGTGCCAGCAGCTTCCAGGGTTGGAACACTGAAGCTTTCTTT
CASSFQGWNTEAFF
>NA|NA|TRBJ1-1|TRBV11-2
TGTGCCAGCAGCTACCGTCGGAACACTGAAGCTTTCTTT
CASSYRRNTEAFF
>NA|NA|TRBJ2-7|TRBV5-8
TGTGCCAGCAGCTTGGCTCTGAGAACCTACGAGCAGTACTTC
CASSLALRTYEQYF
>TRBD2|few|TRBJ2-2|TRBV6-6
TGTGCCAGCAGTTACTCGATAGCGGGTGCGGGCGGGGAGCTGTTTTTT
CASSYSIAGAGGELFF
>NA|NA|TRBJ2-7|TRBV6-4
TGTGCCAGCAGTGACACGCGCTACGAGCAGTACTTC
CASSDTRYEQYF
>TRBD1|NA|TRBJ2-7|TRBV29-1
TGCAGCGTTGAAGGATCGGGACAGGGGTCGGACGAGCAGTACTTC
CSVEGSGQGSDEQYF
>TRBD1|NA|TRBJ2-7|TRBV14
TGTGCCAGCAGCCAGTCGGGACAGGGGGCCTGGGAGCAGTACTTC
CASSQSGQGAWEQYF
>NA|few|TRBJ2-5|TRBV5-1
TGCGCCAGCAGTTTGAACCCGGGTTTACAAGAGACCCAGTACTTC
CASSLNPGLQETQYF
>NA|NA|TRBJ1-5|TRBV6-1
TGTGCCAGCAGTGAGTTTCAGCAGCCCCAGCATTTT
CASSEFQQPQHF
>NA|NA|TRBJ2-7|TRBV29-1
TGCAGCGTTTATCTTCCGACGTCCTCCTACGAGCAGTACTTC
CSVYLPTSSYEQYF
>NA|NA|TRBJ1-4|TRBV7-8
TGTGCCAGCAGCTTACAGTTAAGTGAAAAACTGTTTTTT
CASSLQLSEKLFF
>TRBD1|NA|TRBJ1-6|TRBV7-2
TGTGCCAGCAGCTGGAGGACAGGGGGAAATTCACCCCTCCACTTT
CASSWRTGGNSPLHF
>NA|NA|TRBJ2-7|TRBV5-1
TGCGCCAGCAGCCCCTCAGGGATATCGACTCACGAGCAGTACTTC
CASSPSGISTHEQYF
>NA|NA|TRBJ2-1|TRBV7-9
TGTGCCAGCGGCTTGGGACCCAGCACTGAGCAGTTCTTC
CASGLGPSTEQFF
>TRBD2|NA|TRBJ2-5|TRBV4-2
TGTGCCAGCGGCGGGGGATCCCCGGGGGAGACCCAGTACTTC
CASGGGSPGETQYF
>TRBD2|NA|TRBJ2-2|TRBV5-4
TGTGCCAGCAGCGCGGGACTAGCGGGAGCTAACGGGGAGCTGTTTTTT
CASSAGLAGANGELFF
>TRBD1|NA|TRBJ2-5|TRBV4-1
TGCGCCAGCAGCCCCACAGGGGGGAAAGCCCAAGAGACCCAGTACTTC
CASSPTGGKAQETQYF
>TRBD1|few|TRBJ2-7|TRBV7-9
TGTGCCAGCAGCTACGACAGGGGGGTCTCCGAGCAGTACTTC
CASSYDRGVSEQYF
>NA|few|TRBJ2-3|TRBV10-3
TGTGCCATCAGTGACCCTGGGGCGGGGGCCACAGATACGCAGTATTTT
CAISDPGAGATDTQYF
>NA|NA|TRBJ2-7|TRBV13
TGTGCCAGCAGCGGGGGGACAGCTGTGCGGGGCGAGCAGTACTTC
CASSGGTAVRGEQYF
>TRBD2|NA|TRBJ2-5|TRBV11-2
TGTGCCAGCAGCACAGGGACTAGCGGGGGGGCGGGAGAGACCCAGTACTTC
CASSTGTSGGAGETQYF
>NA|NA|TRBJ2-1|TRBV29-1
TGCAGCGTTGATGGAGGGACCTACAATGAGCAGTTCTTC
CSVDGGTYNEQFF